Listed here are 32 T cell receptor beta chains from one sample, sequenced in a study of T cell clones after liver transplantation. Assay used: immunoSEQ multiplex PCR; TCRdb lists only in-frame clones, some missing. The sample comprises 45,000 to 60,000 clones, roughly nine tenths of which are singletons, and around 14% rests with the top ten. Material: CD8+ T cells from blood, obtained 12 months after liver transplant. The receptors derive from a human patient who received a liver transplant. Some T cells could come from the graft donor.

The chain couples TRBV27 to TRBJ1-3, with D possibly matching TRBD1 (5 bases). CDR3 length equals 14 residues. Between the trimmed V and J ends, which lost 9 bases and 3 bases, there was a span of 15 bases. Germline values: CDR1 MNHEY, CDR2 SMNVEV (reference sequence). CDR3 DNA sequence: TGTGCCAGGGCAGGGAGGGGAGGTGGAAACACCATATATTTT. This sequence encodes CARAGRGGGNTIYF.

This sequence joins TRBV27 and TRBJ1-1; tentatively, D is TRBD1 (6 bases). This CDR3 region has 14 residues. Germline V gene sequence: CDR1 MNHEY, CDR2 SMNVEV (reference sequence). The V and J ends lost 5 bases and 6 bases respectively, with 16 bases between them. The CDR3 sequence: CASSTGTILAEAFF. Here the CDR3 DNA reads TGTGCCAGCAGTACCGGGACAATTCTCGCTGAAGCTTTCTTT.

The chain carries TRBV6-5 and TRBJ2-3; 9 bases map to TRBD2. With V trimmed by 2 bases and J by 4 bases, 4 bases remained unmatched. The CDR3 spans 15 residues. The V gene's germline CDR1 is MNHEY and CDR2 SVGAGI. CDR3 DNA: TGTGCCAGCAGTTACCTTAGCGGGAGCGCAGATACGCAGTATTTT. Its protein product is CASSYLSGSADTQYF.

The rearrangement links TRBV11-2 to TRBJ2-2, with 7 bases matching TRBD1. In germline, CDR1 is SGHAT, CDR2 FQNNGV. V lost 3 bases and J lost 0; bases outside the gene matches: 1. This CDR3 region has 15 residues. The CDR3 is CASSLTGSNTGELFF. CDR3 nucleotides: TGTGCCAGCAGCTTGACAGGGTCGAACACCGGGGAGCTGTTTTTT.

V and J are TRBV7-6 and TRBJ2-2, with D possibly matching TRBD1 (5 bases). Trimming shortened V by 4 bases and J by 8 bases, and 11 bases separated the two germline ends. The CDR3 covers 13 residues. CDR1 SGHVS and CDR2 FNYEAQ come from the germline V gene. The CDR3 is CASSSDSRGELFF. CDR3 nucleotide sequence: TGTGCCAGCAGCTCCGACAGTAGGGGGGAGCTGTTTTTT. Full variable domain (remainder filled in from reference TRBV7-6 and TRBJ2-2): GAGVSQSPRYKVTKRGQDVALRCDPISGHVSLYWYRQALGQGPEFLTYFNYEAQQDKSGLPNDRFSAERPEGSISTLTIQRTEQRDSAMYRCASSSDSRGELFFGEGSRLTVL.

The chain recombines TRBV5-1 with TRBJ2-7; D is ambiguous. The CDR3 totals 13 residues. The germline CDR1 and CDR2 sequences are SGHRS and YFSETQ. The germline V and J ends were trimmed by 0 bases and 4 bases, with 8 bases remaining between them. The chain's CDR3 is CASSLASGYEQYF. In DNA form, the CDR3 reads TGCGCCAGCAGCTTGGCCTCCGGGTACGAGCAGTACTTC.

The chain links TRBV7-2 to TRBJ2-1, with D possibly being TRBD1 (6 bases). The CDR3 loop spans 18 amino acids. Trimming cost V 8 bases and J 8 bases, with 31 bases left between them. Germline V gene lookup returns CDR1 SGHTA and CDR2 FQGNSA. The CDR3 bases are TGTGCCAGCGGAGATATGGGGGCGCCTAGCTGGAAGAGAGATGAGCAGTTCTTC. Translating it yields CASGDMGAPSWKRDEQFF.

CDR3 coding DNA: TGTGCCAGCAGCTTAAATCTGGGCCCACCAGCTTTCTTT. This encodes CASSLNLGPPAFF. The chain joins TRBV7-9 to TRBJ1-1; D is undetermined. This CDR3 spans 13 amino acids. V shed 2 bases and J shed 10 bases, with 14 bases lying between them. Per germline, CDR1 SEHNR and CDR2 FQNEAQ (reference sequence).

The CDR3 sequence: CASSSIDSYNEQFF. CDR3 coding DNA: TGTGCCAGCAGTTCAATCGACAGTTACAATGAGCAGTTCTTC. The chain has TRBV27 and TRBJ2-1; weak D call: TRBD1 (5 bases). The CDR3 has 14 amino acids. Germline values: CDR1 MNHEY, CDR2 SMNVEV (reference sequence). Trimming removed 4 bases from V and 4 bases from J, with 11 bases in between.

The chain combines TRBV28 with TRBJ1-5, with TRBD1 matching 8 bases. The ends lost 2 bases at V and 6 bases at J; junction bases unmatched: 0. The CDR3 spans 13 residues. From germline, CDR1 is MDHEN and CDR2 SYDVKM. Here the CDR3 DNA reads TGTGCCAGCAGTTTACAGGGGGCTCAGCCCCAGCATTTT. Protein product: CASSLQGAQPQHF. Combining the CDR3 with reference TRBV28 and TRBJ1-5 gives the whole variable domain DVKVTQSSRYLVKRTGEKVFLECVQDMDHENMFWYRQDPGLGLRLIYFSYDVKMKEKGDIPEGYSVSREKKERFSLILESASTNQTSMYLCASSLQGAQPQHFGDGTRLSIL.

The J gene is TRBJ2-2, the V gene TRBV27; D remains ambiguous. V lost 8 bases and J 5 bases, leaving 9 bases between the germline ends. CDR1 is MNHEY and CDR2 is SMNVEV in the germline V gene (reference sequence). CDR3 length equals 12 residues. The DNA of the CDR3 is TGTGCCAGCCTTACCCGGACCGGGGAGCTGTTTTTT. This encodes CASLTRTGELFF.

The chain is built from TRBV28 and TRBJ1-5; D is perhaps TRBD1 (5 bases). The germline gives CDR1 MDHEN, CDR2 SYDVKM. V lost 4 bases and J 1 base, leaving 11 bases between the germline ends. This CDR3 has 15 amino acids. In DNA, the CDR3 is TGTGCCAGCAGTTATCGGGGGTGGAGCAATCAGCCCCAGCATTTT. The encoded protein is CASSYRGWSNQPQHF.

The rearrangement joins TRBV27 to TRBJ1-1; D possibly corresponds to TRBD1 (6 bases). This CDR3 region has 14 residues. Deletions cut 2 bases from V and 6 bases from J, with 13 bases between. The V gene's germline CDR1 is MNHEY and CDR2 SMNVEV (reference sequence). The CDR3 loop reads CASSLGGRGAEAFF. The CDR3 bases are TGTGCCAGCAGTTTAGGAGGGAGGGGGGCTGAAGCTTTCTTT.

CDR3 loop: CAWIVGGGRGYTF. CDR3 bases: TGTGCCTGGATCGTCGGGGGAGGTCGTGGCTACACCTTC. This chain uses TRBV30 with TRBJ1-2; the D gene is possibly TRBD1 (5 bases). The germline V and J ends were trimmed by 4 bases and 7 bases, with 16 bases remaining between them. Germline V gives CDR1 GTSNPN, CDR2 SVGIG (reference sequence). CDR3 length: 13 residues.

V and J are TRBV4-3 and TRBJ2-7; D may be TRBD1 or TRBD2 (6 bases each). V dropped 0 bases and J dropped 2 bases, with 14 bases sitting between them. Germline CDR1 and CDR2: LGHNA and YSLEER. This CDR3 has 16 residues. The CDR3 nucleotides read TGCGCCAGCAGCCAAGATTTGGGGGGCTGGGCCTACGAGCAGTACTTC. This sequence encodes CASSQDLGGWAYEQYF.

This chain's CDR3 is CASSHQLDNEQFF. CDR3 nucleotides: TGTGCCAGCAGTCACCAACTGGACAATGAGCAGTTCTTC. The V gene is TRBV28, the J gene TRBJ2-1, with D hard to call. The germline CDR1 and CDR2 sequences are MDHEN and SYDVKM. This CDR3 has 13 amino acids. Trimming took 5 bases from V and 5 from J, leaving 10 bases between them.

This clone was seen a handful of times. V gene TRBV27 combines with J gene TRBJ2-1; D is unresolved. In germline, CDR1 is MNHEY, CDR2 SMNVEV (reference sequence). The CDR3 consists of 16 residues. Trimming pared 4 bases from V and 0 bases from J, leaving 13 bases between. The CDR3 DNA reads as TGTGCCAGCAGTTACCCCATCCGAACCTCCTACAATGAGCAGTTCTTC. Translated: CASSYPIRTSYNEQFF.

The rearrangement uses TRBV4-1 and TRBJ1-4; unclear D gene. V was pared by 4 bases and J by 4 bases, with 13 bases between. The CDR3 is 15 residues long. In germline, CDR1 is MGHRA, CDR2 YSYEKL. The CDR3 sequence is CASSRNTVNNEKLFF. The CDR3, as DNA: TGCGCCAGCAGCCGGAACACAGTAAATAATGAAAAACTGTTTTTT.

This sequence joins TRBV6-5 and TRBJ2-7, with TRBD2 matching over 10 bases. Losses at the gene ends were 5 bases for V and 2 bases for J; bases not matched to a gene: 6. The CDR3 length is 15 residues. Germline CDR1 MNHEY, CDR2 SVGAGI. The CDR3 sequence: CASSPLAGVPYEQYF. As DNA, the CDR3 is TGTGCCAGCAGTCCGCTAGCGGGAGTACCCTACGAGCAGTACTTC.

V and J are TRBV5-6 and TRBJ1-1, with a weak D call TRBD1 (5 bases). Looked up from germline, CDR1 is SGHDT and CDR2 is YYEEEE. This CDR3 region has 16 residues. Trimming took 4 bases from V and 4 from J, leaving 20 bases between them. The CDR3 is CASSLGPGPTFTEAFF. The CDR3 region has the DNA TGTGCCAGCAGCCTGGGGCCGGGACCGACCTTCACTGAAGCTTTCTTT.

V gene TRBV19 combines with J gene TRBJ2-3, with D possibly being TRBD1 or TRBD2 (5 bases each). Germline lookup yields CDR1 LNHDA and CDR2 SQIVND (reference sequence). The CDR3 is 16 amino acids. Trimming took off 5 bases at V and 0 bases at J, with 15 bases between the two ends. CDR3 bases: TGTGCCAGTAGTTGGACACTTTGGACTAGCACAGATACGCAGTATTTT. It encodes CASSWTLWTSTDTQYF.

The V and J genes are TRBV28 and TRBJ1-2; 8 bases are a match to TRBD1. The ends lost 2 bases at V and 4 bases at J; junction bases unmatched: 6. This CDR3 is 15 amino acids long. Germline V gene lookup returns CDR1 MDHEN and CDR2 SYDVKM. The CDR3, as DNA: TGTGCCAGCAGTTTAAGGCCAGGGGGCGTCTATGGCTACACCTTC. Translation: CASSLRPGGVYGYTF.

The V call is TRBV27, the J call TRBJ2-1; 8 bases are shared with TRBD2. J gave up 9 bases and V 3 bases, and 7 bases lay outside the gene matches. The V gene's germline CDR1 is MNHEY and CDR2 SMNVEV (reference sequence). The CDR3 extends over 14 amino acids. The CDR3 DNA reads TGTGCCAGCAGTTTCGTGGGAGCGGGGGCTGAGCAGTTCTTC. This gives the protein CASSFVGAGAEQFF.

The chain has TRBV7-9 and TRBJ1-1; D is perhaps TRBD1 (6 bases). V lost 8 bases to trimming and J lost 5 bases, with 15 bases between them. The CDR3 extends over 13 amino acids. Germline CDR1 SEHNR, CDR2 FQNEAQ (reference sequence). CDR3 nucleotide sequence: TGTGCCAGCGGGGGCAGGGAAGGGACTGAAGCTTTCTTT. This codes for CASGGREGTEAFF.

The chain carries TRBV27 and TRBJ2-7, with D unresolved. Looked up from germline, CDR1 is MNHEY and CDR2 is SMNVEV (reference sequence). The CDR3 length is 15 residues. Trimming removed 2 bases from V and 0 bases from J, with 11 bases in between. The CDR3 region is CASSLKQASSYEQYF. CDR3 DNA sequence: TGTGCCAGCAGTTTAAAGCAGGCCAGCTCCTACGAGCAGTACTTC.

V is TRBV4-1 and J is TRBJ1-3, with 9 bases identical to TRBD1. V was pared by 0 bases and J by 0 bases, with 9 bases of the junction left unmatched. Germline CDR1 is MGHRA and CDR2 is YSYEKL. There are 19 residues in the CDR3. The DNA for the CDR3 is TGCGCCAGCAGCCAAGAGGGTCTTAGGGGACAGGGCTCTGGAAACACCATATATTTT. Translation: CASSQEGLRGQGSGNTIYF.

The rearrangement links TRBV4-3 to TRBJ2-4; 7 nucleotides agree with TRBD1. J was trimmed by 5 bases and V by 0 bases; bases with no gene match: 4. CDR3 length equals 15 residues. The V gene's germline CDR1 is LGHNA and CDR2 YSLEER. CDR3 nucleotide sequence: TGCGCCAGCAGCCAAGATTTGGGGACAGAAAACATTCAGTACTTC. Protein product: CASSQDLGTENIQYF.

The chain employs TRBV5-5 and TRBJ1-5; perhaps TRBD1 as D (5 bases). The CDR3 consists of 15 residues. V was trimmed by 4 bases and J by 2 bases, leaving 13 bases between them. Per the germline V gene, CDR1 is SGHKS and CDR2 is YYEKEE (reference sequence). CDR3 loop: CASSLSVGGNQPQHF. CDR3 sequence (DNA): TGTGCCAGCAGCCTCTCGGTGGGGGGCAATCAGCCCCAGCATTTT.

The CDR3 protein is CASSLVSTSPNTDTQYF. The CDR3 DNA reads as TGTGCCAGCAGCTTAGTGTCCACTAGCCCGAACACAGATACGCAGTATTTT. The chain links TRBV7-9 to TRBJ2-3; D might be TRBD2 (6 bases). V was trimmed by 1 base and J by 2 bases, leaving 16 bases between them. This CDR3 is built from 17 residues. The germline V gene encodes CDR1 SEHNR and CDR2 FQNEAQ (reference sequence).

This chain uses TRBV7-9 with TRBJ2-2, with D maybe TRBD1 (5 bases). V was pared by 1 base and J by 4 bases, with 10 bases between. Germline assignment: CDR1 SEHNR and CDR2 FQNEAQ (reference sequence). The CDR3 totals 15 residues. The CDR3, as DNA: TGTGCCAGCAGCTTAGTTGGACATAGCACCGGGGAGCTGTTTTTT. This sequence encodes CASSLVGHSTGELFF.

V usage is TRBV10-1 and J usage is TRBJ2-3, with TRBD2 matching 10 bases. Trimming took 3 bases from V and 6 from J; bases not matched to a gene: 12. CDR3 size: 17 residues. Germline V gives CDR1 WNHNN, CDR2 SYGVQD (reference sequence). DNA of the CDR3: TGCGCCAGCAGTGACCCCGGGAGCGGGAGGGCAGGCGATACGCAGTATTTT. Its translation: CASSDPGSGRAGDTQYF.

The V gene is TRBV7-2, the J gene TRBJ1-5; D uncertain. The CDR3 has 13 amino acids. Germline V CDR1 and CDR2: SGHTA, FQGNSA. Trimming pared 1 base from V and 7 bases from J, leaving 8 bases between. The DNA of the CDR3 is TGTGCCAGCAGCTTAGATCCTAGCCAGCCCCAGCATTTT. This gives the protein CASSLDPSQPQHF.